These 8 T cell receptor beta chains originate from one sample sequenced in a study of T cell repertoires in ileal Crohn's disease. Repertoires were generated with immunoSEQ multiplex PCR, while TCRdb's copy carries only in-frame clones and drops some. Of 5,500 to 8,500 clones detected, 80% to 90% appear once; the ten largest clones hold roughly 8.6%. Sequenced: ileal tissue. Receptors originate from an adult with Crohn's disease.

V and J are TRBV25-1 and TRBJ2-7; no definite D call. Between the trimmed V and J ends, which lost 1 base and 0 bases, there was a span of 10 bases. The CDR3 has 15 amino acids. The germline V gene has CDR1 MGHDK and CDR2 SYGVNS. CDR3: CASSESKASSYEQYF. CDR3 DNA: TGTGCCAGCAGTGAATCGAAAGCGAGCTCCTACGAGCAGTACTTC.

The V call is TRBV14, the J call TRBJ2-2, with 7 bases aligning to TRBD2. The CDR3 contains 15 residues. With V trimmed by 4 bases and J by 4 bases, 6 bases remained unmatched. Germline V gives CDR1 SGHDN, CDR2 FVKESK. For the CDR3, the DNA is TGTGCCAGCAGCCCAGCGGGGACGCCCACCGGGGAGCTGTTTTTT. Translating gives CASSPAGTPTGELFF.

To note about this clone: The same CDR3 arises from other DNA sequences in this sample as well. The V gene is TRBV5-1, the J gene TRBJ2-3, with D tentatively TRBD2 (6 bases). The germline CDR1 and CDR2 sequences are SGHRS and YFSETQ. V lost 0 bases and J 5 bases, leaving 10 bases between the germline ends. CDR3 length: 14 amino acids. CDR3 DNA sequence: TGCGCCAGCAGCTTGGGCCAGGGAGGAGATACGCAGTATTTT. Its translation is CASSLGQGGDTQYF.

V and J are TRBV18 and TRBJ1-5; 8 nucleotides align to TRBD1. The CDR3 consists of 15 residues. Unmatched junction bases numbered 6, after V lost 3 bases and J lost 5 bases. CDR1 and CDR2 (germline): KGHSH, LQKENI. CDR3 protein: CASSPAMTGDQPQHF. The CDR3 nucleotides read TGTGCCAGCTCACCGGCCATGACAGGGGATCAGCCCCAGCATTTT.

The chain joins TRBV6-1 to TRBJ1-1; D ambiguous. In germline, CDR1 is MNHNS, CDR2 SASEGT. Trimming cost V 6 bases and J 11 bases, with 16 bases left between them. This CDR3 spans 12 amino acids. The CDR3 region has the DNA TGTGCCAGCAGCGTAGACTCGTCGTTGGCTTTCTTT. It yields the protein CASSVDSSLAFF.

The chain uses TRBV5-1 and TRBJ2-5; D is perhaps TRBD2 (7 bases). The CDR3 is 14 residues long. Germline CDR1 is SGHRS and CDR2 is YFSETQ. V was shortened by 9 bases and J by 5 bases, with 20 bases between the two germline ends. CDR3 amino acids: CATKTGGGEETQYF. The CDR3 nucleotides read TGCGCCACCAAAACCGGCGGGGGCGAGGAGACCCAGTACTTC.

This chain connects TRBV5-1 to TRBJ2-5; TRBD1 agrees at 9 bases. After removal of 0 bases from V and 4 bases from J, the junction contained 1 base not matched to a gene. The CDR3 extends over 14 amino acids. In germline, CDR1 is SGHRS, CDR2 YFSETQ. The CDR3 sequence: CASSLEGQGETQYF. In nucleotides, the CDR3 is TGCGCCAGCAGCTTGGAGGGACAGGGAGAGACCCAGTACTTC.

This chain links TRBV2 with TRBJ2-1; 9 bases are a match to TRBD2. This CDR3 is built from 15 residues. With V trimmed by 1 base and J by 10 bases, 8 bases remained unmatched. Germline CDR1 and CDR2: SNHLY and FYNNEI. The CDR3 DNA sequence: TGTGCCAGCAGTGAAGAGGGACTAGCTACAAGAGAGCAGTTCTTC. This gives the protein CASSEEGLATREQFF.